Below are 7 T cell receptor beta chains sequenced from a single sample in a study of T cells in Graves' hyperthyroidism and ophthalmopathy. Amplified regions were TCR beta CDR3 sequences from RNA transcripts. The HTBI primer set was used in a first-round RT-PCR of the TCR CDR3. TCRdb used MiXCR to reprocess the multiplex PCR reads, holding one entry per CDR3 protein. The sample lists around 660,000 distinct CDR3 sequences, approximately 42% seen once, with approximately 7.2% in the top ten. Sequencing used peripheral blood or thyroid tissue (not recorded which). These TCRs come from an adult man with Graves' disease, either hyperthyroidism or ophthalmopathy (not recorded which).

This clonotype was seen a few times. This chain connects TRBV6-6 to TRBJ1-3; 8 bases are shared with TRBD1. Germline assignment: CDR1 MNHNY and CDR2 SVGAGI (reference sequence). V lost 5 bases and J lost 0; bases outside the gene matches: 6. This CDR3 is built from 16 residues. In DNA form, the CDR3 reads TGTGCCAGCAGTGATTCAACAGGGGGCTCTGGAAACACCATATATTTT. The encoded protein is CASSDSTGGSGNTIYF.

CDR3 protein: CASSLVGQSNSPLHF. The CDR3 DNA reads TGTGCCAGCAGCTTAGTGGGACAGTCGAATTCACCCCTCCACTTT. This chain joins TRBV7-4 and TRBJ1-6; 7 bases agree with TRBD1. The junction had 4 bases not matched to a gene; V was cut back by 1 base and J by 7 bases. Germline V gene sequence: CDR1 SGHVT, CDR2 SQSDAQ. The CDR3 contains 15 residues.

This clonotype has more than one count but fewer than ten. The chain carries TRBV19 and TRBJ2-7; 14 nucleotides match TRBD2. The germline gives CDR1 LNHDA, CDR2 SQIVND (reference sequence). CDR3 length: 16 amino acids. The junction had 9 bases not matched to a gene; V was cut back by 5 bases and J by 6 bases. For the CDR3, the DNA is TGTGCCAGTAGTTTTGGAGTTGGACTAGCGGGAGGCGAGCAGTACTTC. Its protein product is CASSFGVGLAGGEQYF.

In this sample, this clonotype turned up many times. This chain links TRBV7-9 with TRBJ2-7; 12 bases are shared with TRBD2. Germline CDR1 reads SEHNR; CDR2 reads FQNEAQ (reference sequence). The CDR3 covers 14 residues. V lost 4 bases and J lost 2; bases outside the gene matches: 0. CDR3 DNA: TGTGCCAGCAGCTCTAGCGGGAGGGCCTACGAGCAGTACTTC. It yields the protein CASSSSGRAYEQYF.

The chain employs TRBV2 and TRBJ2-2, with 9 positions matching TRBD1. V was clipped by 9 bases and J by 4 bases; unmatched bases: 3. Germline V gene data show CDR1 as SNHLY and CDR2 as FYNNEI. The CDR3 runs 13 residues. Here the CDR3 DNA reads TGTGCCAGTGCGACAGGGGGCACCGGGGAGCTGTTTTTT. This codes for CASATGGTGELFF.

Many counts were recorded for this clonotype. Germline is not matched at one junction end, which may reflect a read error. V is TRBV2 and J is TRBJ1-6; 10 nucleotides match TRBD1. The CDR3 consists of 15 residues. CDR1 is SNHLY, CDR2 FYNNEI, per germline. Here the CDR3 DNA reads TGTGCCAGCACTGAATGGGACAGGGGAGGTTCACCCCTCCACTTT. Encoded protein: CASTEWDRGGSPLHF. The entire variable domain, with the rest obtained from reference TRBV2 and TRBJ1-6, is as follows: EPEVTQTPSHQVTQMGQEVILRCVPISNHLYFYWYRQILGQKVEFLVSFYNNEISEKSEIFDDQFSVERPDGSNFTLKIRSTKLEDSAMYFCASTEWDRGGSPLHFGNGTRLTVT.

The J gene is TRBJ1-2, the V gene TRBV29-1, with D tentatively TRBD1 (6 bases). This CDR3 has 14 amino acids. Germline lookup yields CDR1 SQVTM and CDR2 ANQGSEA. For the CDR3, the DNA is TGCAGTGACGACAGGACAGAACTCTACTATGGCTACACCTTC. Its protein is CSDDRTELYYGYTF.